This TCR beta chain was sequenced during a study of T cell responses to AZD1222 COVID-19 vaccine. On the study more broadly: Second doses were pooled across both intervals (about 4 or about 12 weeks). Study-level points and caveats: Clonal diversity was possibly underestimated, and white British individuals and females predominated among donors. Two AZD1222 doses significantly raised spike-specific TCR breadth and depth over controls.

Profiled with immunoSEQ multiplex PCR; TCRdb holds only in-frame clones, not every one. The table records about 97,000 clones, 75% to 90% of them present only once. The ends lost 4 bases at V and 3 bases at J; junction bases unmatched: 2. Germline V CDR1 and CDR2: SGHNT, YENEEA. The CDR3 is 14 amino acids. Details on this clone: Its target is unknown.

The J gene is TRBJ2-3, the V gene TRBV11-3; 9 bases map to TRBD2. The sequenced sample was peripheral blood, obtained on day 0 of AZD1222 vaccination. The clonotype comes from an adult in good health. DNA for the CDR3: TGTGCCAGCAGCTCAGGACTAGCGACAGATACGCAGTATTTT. It translates to CASSSGLATDTQYF.